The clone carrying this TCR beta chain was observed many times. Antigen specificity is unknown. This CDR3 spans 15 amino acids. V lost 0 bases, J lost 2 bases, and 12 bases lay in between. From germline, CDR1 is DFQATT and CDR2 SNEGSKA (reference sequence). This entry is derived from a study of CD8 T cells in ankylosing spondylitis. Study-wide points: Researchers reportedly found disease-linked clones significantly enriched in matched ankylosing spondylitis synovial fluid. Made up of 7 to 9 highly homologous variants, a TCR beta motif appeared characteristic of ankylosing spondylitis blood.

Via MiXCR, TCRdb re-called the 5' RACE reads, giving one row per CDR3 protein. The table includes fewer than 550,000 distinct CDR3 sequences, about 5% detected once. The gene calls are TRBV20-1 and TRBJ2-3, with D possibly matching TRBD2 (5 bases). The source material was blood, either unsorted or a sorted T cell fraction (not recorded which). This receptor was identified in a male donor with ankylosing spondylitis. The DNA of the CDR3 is TGCAGTGCTAGAGAGGGGAGCGAGCACACAGATACGCAGTATTTT. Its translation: CSAREGSEHTDTQYF.